These 26 T cell receptor beta chains were sequenced from one sample in a study of blood T cell repertoires in COVID-19. Method: immunoSEQ multiplex PCR; TCRdb's copy keeps in-frame clones and lacks some. The repertoire includes about 210,000 clones, roughly 80% of them detected once, and 2% to 3% sits in the top ten. Sequencing was done on a sample of peripheral blood. These receptor sequences come from a woman in her thirties or forties with active or convalescent COVID-19.

V is TRBV5-6 and J is TRBJ2-1, with 8 bases matching TRBD1. The CDR3 loop spans 13 amino acids. Trimming took 4 bases from V and 6 from J; bases not matched to a gene: 3. The germline CDR1 and CDR2 sequences are SGHDT and YYEEEE. The CDR3, as DNA: TGTGCCAGCAGCATCAGGGGGCTCAATGAGCAGTTCTTC. It is translated as CASSIRGLNEQFF.

The CDR3: CAISSTRSDQPQHF. The CDR3 DNA reads as TGTGCCATCAGCTCCACAAGGAGTGATCAGCCCCAGCATTTT. V is TRBV10-3 and J is TRBJ1-5; no firm D call. This CDR3 contains 14 residues. The germline V and J ends were trimmed by 6 bases and 5 bases, with 14 bases remaining between them. Germline CDR1 and CDR2: ENHRY and SYGVKD.

The chain carries TRBV19 and TRBJ2-7, with 7 bases matching TRBD1. Germline values: CDR1 LNHDA, CDR2 SQIVND (reference sequence). J lost 2 bases, V lost 6 bases, and 7 bases had no gene match. The CDR3 has 14 residues. The DNA for the CDR3 is TGTGCCAGTAGGATGACAGGGCAAACCTACGAGCAGTACTTC. This gives the protein CASRMTGQTYEQYF.

The chain has TRBV7-9 and TRBJ2-3; 9 bases line up with TRBD1. J gave up 1 base and V 6 bases, and 8 bases lay outside the gene matches. The CDR3 spans 16 residues. Germline loops: CDR1 SEHNR, CDR2 FQNEAQ (reference sequence). The DNA for the CDR3 is TGTGCCAGCAGAACTACCCGGGACAGGGGCACAGATACGCAGTATTTT. Residues: CASRTTRDRGTDTQYF.

The chain links TRBV5-1 to TRBJ2-2, with 11 nucleotides matching TRBD1. V dropped 2 bases and J dropped 4; count of bases not matched to a gene: 1. The length of the CDR3 is 15 residues. CDR1 and CDR2 from the germline V gene are SGHRS and YFSETQ. DNA for the CDR3: TGCGCCAGCAGCTTAGGGACAGGGGGCACCGGGGAGCTGTTTTTT. It translates to CASSLGTGGTGELFF.

The chain has TRBV2 and TRBJ1-1; D unresolved. Germline V lookup: CDR1 SNHLY, CDR2 FYNNEI. Trimming stripped 7 bases from V and 2 bases from J, with 11 bases between. The CDR3 extends over 13 amino acids. The CDR3 spells CASTKTPNTEAFF. In DNA, the CDR3 is TGTGCCAGCACAAAGACACCAAACACTGAAGCTTTCTTT.

The V and J genes are TRBV6-6 and TRBJ1-2; possibly TRBD1 for D (6 bases). Germline-derived CDR1 and CDR2 are MNHNY and SVGAGI (reference sequence). The CDR3 contains 14 residues. Between the trimmed V and J ends, which lost 4 bases and 7 bases, there was a span of 16 bases. CDR3 residues: CASSSDSSQRGYTF. CDR3 nucleotide sequence: TGTGCCAGCAGTTCGGACAGCTCCCAACGTGGCTACACCTTC.

The chain uses TRBV30 and TRBJ1-5, with 8 bases fitting TRBD1. This CDR3 region has 15 residues. V was clipped by 0 bases and J by 4 bases; unmatched bases: 5. Germline-derived CDR1 and CDR2 are GTSNPN and SVGIG (reference sequence). The CDR3 is CAWSVQGGSNQPQHF. CDR3 sequence (DNA): TGTGCCTGGAGTGTACAGGGGGGATCGAATCAGCCCCAGCATTTT.

This clone was picked up a small number of times. This sequence joins TRBV10-3 and TRBJ1-2; D is perhaps TRBD1 (5 bases). Per germline, CDR1 ENHRY and CDR2 SYGVKD. This CDR3 has 17 amino acids. V lost 0 bases, J lost 1 base, and 15 bases lay in between. DNA of the CDR3: TGTGCCATCAGTGAGTCGATAGCTACAGGCAGTAACTATGGCTACACCTTC. Translation: CAISESIATGSNYGYTF.

As regards this clone: Other DNA sequences in the same sample also yield this CDR3. The chain links TRBV24-1 to TRBJ1-2; the D is unclear. V shed 1 base and J shed 8 bases, with 10 bases lying between them. Looked up from germline, CDR1 is KGHDR and CDR2 is SFDVKD. CDR3 length: 13 residues. CDR3 region: CATSDLRGRGYTF. The CDR3 DNA is TGTGCCACCAGTGATTTAAGAGGTAGGGGCTACACCTTC.

This CDR3 is CASSLDSAGEDEQFF. The CDR3 DNA follows: TGCGCCAGCAGCTTGGATTCTGCAGGGGAAGATGAGCAGTTCTTC. This chain connects TRBV5-1 to TRBJ2-1; perhaps TRBD1 as D (6 bases). The CDR3 has 15 residues. V was cut by 0 bases and J by 8 bases, with 15 bases left in between. Germline CDR1 SGHRS, CDR2 YFSETQ.

This clone came up once. The chain joins TRBV2 to TRBJ2-7; TRBD1 aligns across 9 bases. CDR3 length equals 13 residues. Germline trimming cut 9 bases from V and 5 bases from J; bases unmatched to any gene: 8. From germline, CDR1 is SNHLY and CDR2 FYNNEI. CDR3 residues: CASSRDRVDEQYF. The CDR3 coding sequence is TGTGCCAGTTCCCGGGACAGGGTGGACGAGCAGTACTTC.

The chain joins TRBV6-1 to TRBJ1-1; D may be TRBD1 (6 bases). Trimming pared 3 bases from V and 4 bases from J, leaving 12 bases between. This CDR3 has 14 residues. From germline, CDR1 is MNHNS and CDR2 SASEGT. The CDR3 DNA reads TGTGCCAGCAGTGAGTTTGGACAGAGCACTGAAGCTTTCTTT. Protein sequence: CASSEFGQSTEAFF.

This clone appeared a few times. The V call is TRBV6-5, the J call TRBJ1-6, with D hard to call. The V gene's germline CDR1 is MNHEY and CDR2 SVGAGI. The CDR3 covers 15 residues. Between the trimmed V and J ends, which lost 0 bases and 6 bases, there was a span of 9 bases. As DNA, the CDR3 is TGTGCCAGCAGTTACTCGTCAGGTTTTAATTCACCCCTCCACTTT. It yields the protein CASSYSSGFNSPLHF.

This sequence joins TRBV5-4 and TRBJ1-6; D not certain. Germline V gives CDR1 SGHNT, CDR2 YYREEE (reference sequence). The V end lost 2 bases, the J end lost 0 bases, and 12 bases lay between the germline ends. This CDR3 is 17 amino acids long. The CDR3 nucleotides read TGTGCCAGCAGCTTCTCTGCAAAGAGCTCCTATAATTCACCCCTCCACTTT. Encoded protein: CASSFSAKSSYNSPLHF.

J is TRBJ2-3 and V is TRBV27; 11 bases are shared with TRBD2. The junction had 13 bases not matched to a gene; V was cut back by 8 bases and J by 0 bases. This CDR3 spans 18 amino acids. CDR1 MNHEY and CDR2 SMNVEV come from the germline V gene (reference sequence). The CDR3 region is CASRPLAGGGGSTDTQYF. The CDR3 region has the DNA TGTGCCAGCCGACCCCTAGCGGGGGGCGGGGGTAGCACAGATACGCAGTATTTT.

This clone was found once. This rearrangement joins TRBV4-1 to TRBJ2-1, with 7 bases identical to TRBD2. Per the germline V gene, CDR1 is MGHRA and CDR2 is YSYEKL. The CDR3 loop spans 17 amino acids. Trimming took 3 bases from V and 4 from J; bases not matched to a gene: 12. CDR3 region: CASSQSGGGIGYNEQFF. In DNA form, the CDR3 reads TGCGCCAGCAGCCAGAGTGGGGGGGGAATCGGTTACAATGAGCAGTTCTTC.

This clone was detected only once. CDR3 amino acids: CASSTGHNTEAFF. The CDR3 nucleotides read TGTGCCAGCAGCACGGGACACAACACTGAAGCTTTCTTT. The V and J genes are TRBV11-3 and TRBJ1-1; TRBD1 is a possible D gene (6 bases). Trimming cost V 5 bases and J 2 bases, with 9 bases left between them. Germline CDR1 and CDR2: SGHNT and YENEEA. This CDR3 spans 13 amino acids.

V and J are TRBV28 and TRBJ2-5; 7 bases align to TRBD2. J lost 3 bases, V lost 7 bases, and 8 bases had no gene match. This CDR3 contains 14 residues. CDR1 is MDHEN, CDR2 SYDVKM, per germline. As DNA, the CDR3 is TGTGCCAGCAAACCCGGGACTACCGAAGAGACCCAGTACTTC. Amino acids: CASKPGTTEETQYF.

The V gene is TRBV19, the J gene TRBJ1-3; D is unresolved. CDR1 is LNHDA, CDR2 SQIVND, per germline (reference sequence). This CDR3 comprises 14 residues. V was cut by 6 bases and J by 0 bases, with 9 bases left in between. CDR3 DNA sequence: TGTGCCAGTAGATTAGACTTCTCTGGAAACACCATATATTTT. This encodes CASRLDFSGNTIYF.

The rearrangement uses TRBV12-3 or TRBV12-4 and TRBJ1-6; D gene unclear. The CDR3 loop spans 13 amino acids. Trimming stripped 6 bases from V and 7 bases from J, with 10 bases between. CDR3 bases: TGTGCCAGCAGACTTACTGAGAATTCACCCCTCCACTTT. Translation: CASRLTENSPLHF.

The chain employs TRBV5-6 and TRBJ1-2; 8 nucleotides agree with TRBD1. Germline CDR1 and CDR2: SGHDT and YYEEEE. This CDR3 region has 14 residues. The junction had 10 bases not matched to a gene; V was cut back by 2 bases and J by 10 bases. CDR3 coding DNA: TGTGCCAGCAGCTTTCCGGGACAGGCCCAATTCTACACCTTC. Its protein product is CASSFPGQAQFYTF.

This chain uses TRBV14 with TRBJ2-1; 7 bases are shared with TRBD2. The CDR3 totals 16 residues. Germline trimming cut 1 base from V and 2 bases from J; bases unmatched to any gene: 5. Germline CDR1 reads SGHDN; CDR2 reads FVKESK. DNA of the CDR3: TGTGCCAGCAGCCAAGGTAGCGGGTCCGCCTACAATGAGCAGTTCTTC. Protein sequence: CASSQGSGSAYNEQFF.

The chain employs TRBV5-1 and TRBJ2-5; D might be TRBD2 (5 bases). Trimming stripped 1 base from V and 3 bases from J, with 10 bases between. The CDR3 consists of 14 residues. Germline CDR1 and CDR2: SGHRS and YFSETQ. The CDR3 protein is CASSLNPGEETQYF. The CDR3 nucleotides read TGCGCCAGCAGCTTGAACCCCGGGGAAGAGACCCAGTACTTC.

The rearrangement links TRBV9 to TRBJ2-1; a possible D gene is TRBD2 (7 bases). V lost 3 bases and J lost 0, with 19 bases in between. This CDR3 comprises 18 residues. The V gene's germline CDR1 is SGDLS and CDR2 YYNGEE. The CDR3 region is CASSEGEGGSFSYNEQFF. The CDR3 nucleotides read TGTGCCAGCAGCGAGGGGGAGGGCGGGAGCTTCTCCTACAATGAGCAGTTCTTC.

The chain combines TRBV6-2 or TRBV6-3 with TRBJ1-1, with TRBD1 identical over 7 bases. Germline trimming cut 4 bases from V and 2 bases from J; bases unmatched to any gene: 7. Germline lookup yields CDR1 MNHEY and CDR2 SVGEGT. The CDR3 is made up of 15 amino acids. The CDR3 sequence is CASSSARTGNTEAFF. Written as DNA, the CDR3 is TGTGCCAGCAGTTCGGCCCGGACAGGCAACACTGAAGCTTTCTTT.